This record covers a single T cell receptor (beta chain). What it binds is unknown. Method: immunoSEQ multiplex PCR; TCRdb's copy keeps in-frame clones and lacks some. Of approximately 130,000 clones listed, approximately 90% are singletons. This entry comes from a study of T cell responses to AZD1222 COVID-19 vaccine. The study, taken as a whole, reports: Per reports, nearly half of all spike-specific TCRs target regions that are unmutated in variants.

The sequencing used peripheral blood, collected 28 days after the second dose of the MenACWY control vaccine. This TCR was recovered from an adult who received the MenACWY meningococcal vaccine as a control.

Here the CDR3 DNA reads TGTGCCAGCAGCTTAGTGCAGGGGGTGACTGAAGCTTTCTTT. This translates into CASSLVQGVTEAFF. V is TRBV11-2 and J is TRBJ1-1; 7 bases align to TRBD1. The CDR3 spans 14 residues. V trimming: 1 base; J trimming: 5 bases; junction bases outside the gene matches: 4. Germline V gene lookup returns CDR1 SGHAT and CDR2 FQNNGV.